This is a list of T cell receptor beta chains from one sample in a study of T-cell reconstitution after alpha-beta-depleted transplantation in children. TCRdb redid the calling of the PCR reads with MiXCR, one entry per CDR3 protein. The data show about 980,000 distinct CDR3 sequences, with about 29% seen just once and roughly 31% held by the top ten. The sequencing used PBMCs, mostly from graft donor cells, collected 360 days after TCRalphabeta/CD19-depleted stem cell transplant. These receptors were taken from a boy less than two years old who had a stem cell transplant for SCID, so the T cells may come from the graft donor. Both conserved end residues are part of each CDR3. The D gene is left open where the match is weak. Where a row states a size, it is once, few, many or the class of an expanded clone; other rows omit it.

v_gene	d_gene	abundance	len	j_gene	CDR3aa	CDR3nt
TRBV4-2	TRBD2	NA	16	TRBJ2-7	CASSQGGAGVGYEQYF	TGTGCCAGCAGCCAAGGGGGAGCGGGGGTAGGCTACGAGCAGTACTTC
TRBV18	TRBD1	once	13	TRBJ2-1	CASSPAAGGEQFF	TGTGCCAGCTCACCAGCGGCAGGGGGTGAGCAGTTCTTC
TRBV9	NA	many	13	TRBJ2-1	CASSPRLGNEQFF	TGTGCCAGCAGCCCAAGACTAGGCAATGAGCAGTTCTTC
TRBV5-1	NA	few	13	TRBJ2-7	CASSSDRLNEQYF	TGCGCCAGCAGCTCCGACAGATTAAATGAGCAGTACTTC
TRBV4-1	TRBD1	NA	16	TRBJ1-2	CASSSPGTGNLYGYTF	TGCGCCAGCAGCTCGCCGGGGACAGGGAATCTCTATGGCTACACCTTC
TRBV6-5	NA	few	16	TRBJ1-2	CASSYSGTVRSGGYTF	TGTGCCAGCAGTTACTCGGGGACCGTCAGAAGCGGCGGCTACACCTTC
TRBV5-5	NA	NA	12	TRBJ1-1	CASSDPSAKAFF	TGTGCCAGCAGCGACCCGAGCGCAAAAGCTTTCTTT
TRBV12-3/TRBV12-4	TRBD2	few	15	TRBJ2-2	CASSFTQGGTGELFF	TGTGCCAGCAGTTTTACCCAGGGAGGGACCGGGGAGCTGTTTTTT
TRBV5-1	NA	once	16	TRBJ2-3	CASSLVGRLSTDTQYF	TGCGCCAGCAGCTTGGTTGGGAGACTTAGCACAGATACGCAGTATTTT
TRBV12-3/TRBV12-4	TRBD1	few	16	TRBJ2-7	CASSGTAALVPYEQYF	TGTGCCAGCAGCGGGACAGCAGCCCTCGTCCCCTACGAGCAGTACTTC
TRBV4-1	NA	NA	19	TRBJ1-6	CASSSRASAPNSYNSPLHF	TGCGCCAGCAGTTCCCGGGCCTCGGCTCCCAACTCCTATAATTCACCCCTCCACTTT
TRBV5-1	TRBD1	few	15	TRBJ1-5	CASSLDDREQQPQHF	TGCGCCAGCAGCTTGGACGACAGGGAGCAGCAGCCCCAGCATTTT
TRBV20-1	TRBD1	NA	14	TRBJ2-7	CSANKPTGSDEQYF	TGCAGTGCTAACAAACCGACAGGGTCCGACGAGCAGTACTTC
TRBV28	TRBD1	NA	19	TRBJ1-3	CASSSGDRWPRVTGNTIYF	TGTGCCAGCAGTTCTGGGGACAGATGGCCTCGGGTAACTGGAAACACCATATATTTT
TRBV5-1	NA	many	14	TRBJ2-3	CATSTGTRTDTQYF	TGCGCCACCTCGACCGGGACTCGCACAGATACGCAGTATTTT
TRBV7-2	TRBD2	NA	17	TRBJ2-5	CASSLVGLAAYQETQYF	TGTGCCAGCAGCTTAGTGGGTCTAGCGGCGTACCAAGAGACCCAGTACTTC
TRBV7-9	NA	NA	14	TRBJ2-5	CASSRGTLEETQYF	TGTGCCAGCAGCCGCGGGACACTCGAAGAGACCCAGTACTTC
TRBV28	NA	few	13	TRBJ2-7	CASSRGHPLEQYF	TGTGCCAGCAGTCGGGGACATCCGTTGGAGCAGTACTTC
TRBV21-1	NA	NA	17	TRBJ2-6	CASSETASLSGANVLTF	TGTGCCAGCAGCGAGACAGCGTCACTCTCTGGGGCCAACGTCCTGACTTTC
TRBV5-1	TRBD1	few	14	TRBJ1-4	CASRPQGAREKLFF	TGCGCCAGCAGGCCACAGGGGGCGCGCGAAAAACTGTTTTTT
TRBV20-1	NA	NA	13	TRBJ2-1	CSATKQGRNEQFF	TGCAGTGCGACCAAACAGGGACGGAATGAGCAGTTCTTC
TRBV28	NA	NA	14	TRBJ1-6	CASSLRGKNSPLHF	TGTGCCAGCAGTTTACGGGGGAAGAATTCACCCCTCCACTTT
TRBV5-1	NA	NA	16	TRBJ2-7	CASSSQQGWVYDEQYF	TGCGCCAGCAGCTCGCAACAGGGTTGGGTCTACGACGAGCAGTACTTC
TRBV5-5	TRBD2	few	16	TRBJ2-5	CASSPLAGGWKETQYF	TGTGCCAGCAGCCCCTTGGCCGGGGGGTGGAAAGAGACCCAGTACTTC
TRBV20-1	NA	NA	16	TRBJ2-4	CSASFGLRSAKNIQYF	TGCAGTGCTAGTTTCGGACTGCGCTCAGCCAAAAACATTCAGTACTTC
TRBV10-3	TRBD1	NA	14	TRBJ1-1	CAIRGTGRNTEAFF	TGTGCCATCAGGGGGACAGGAAGGAACACTGAAGCTTTCTTT
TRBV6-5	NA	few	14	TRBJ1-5	CASSRYGGNQPQHF	TGTGCCAGCTCGCGGTACGGGGGCAATCAGCCCCAGCATTTT
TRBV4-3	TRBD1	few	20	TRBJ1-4	CASSQVPSGTGLPTNEKLFF	TGCGCCAGCAGCCAAGTCCCCTCGGGGACAGGGCTTCCAACTAATGAAAAACTGTTTTTT
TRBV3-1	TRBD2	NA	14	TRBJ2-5	CASSRLATQETQYF	TGTGCCAGCAGCCGACTAGCCACACAAGAGACCCAGTACTTC
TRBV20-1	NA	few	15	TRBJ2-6	CSANNWSSGANVLTF	TGCAGTGCTAATAACTGGTCCTCTGGGGCCAACGTCCTGACTTTC
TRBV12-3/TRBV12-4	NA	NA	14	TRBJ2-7	CASSLRRAPYEQYF	TGTGCCAGCAGTTTGAGAAGGGCCCCCTACGAGCAGTACTTC
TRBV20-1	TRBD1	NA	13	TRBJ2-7	CSATGQGFYEQYF	TGCAGTGCTACCGGACAGGGGTTCTACGAGCAGTACTTC